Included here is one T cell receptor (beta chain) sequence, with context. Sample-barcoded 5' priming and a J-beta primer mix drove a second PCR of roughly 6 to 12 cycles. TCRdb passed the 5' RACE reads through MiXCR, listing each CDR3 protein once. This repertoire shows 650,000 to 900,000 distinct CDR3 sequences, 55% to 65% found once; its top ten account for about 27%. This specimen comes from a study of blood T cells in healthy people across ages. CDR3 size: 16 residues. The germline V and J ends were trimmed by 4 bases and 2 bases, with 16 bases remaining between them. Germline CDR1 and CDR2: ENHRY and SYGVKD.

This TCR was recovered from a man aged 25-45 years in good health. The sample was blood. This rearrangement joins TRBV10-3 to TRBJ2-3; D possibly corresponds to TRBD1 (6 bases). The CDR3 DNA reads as TGTGCCATCAGTGGGCGGCAGGGGCCTAACACAGATACGCAGTATTTT. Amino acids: CAISGRQGPNTDTQYF.